This T cell receptor beta chain was sequenced in a study of blood T cell repertoires in COVID-19. Across the whole study: Material from acute and convalescent COVID-19 was sourced from the United States, Italy and Spain. Nucleic acid was either cDNA or gDNA, and it came from T cells, B-cell-depleted T cells, or PBMCs.

Germline V gene data show CDR1 as ENHRY and CDR2 as SYGVKD. Trimming took 0 bases from V and 1 from J; bases not matched to a gene: 16. This CDR3 has 21 residues. Study processing details: Amplifying reference gene primers gave estimates of nucleated cell counts. Generated by immunoSEQ multiplex PCR, the TCRdb table keeps only in-frame clones and is missing some. The DNA was the basis for D and trimming; V, J and clone size are from that table. The sample shows tens of thousands of clones, approximately 90% of them seen only once. The J gene is TRBJ2-1, the V gene TRBV10-3; 9 bases map to TRBD2. The clonotype comes from a woman between 55 and 75 years old with active COVID-19. The specimen sequenced was peripheral blood. CDR3 nucleotide sequence: TGTGCCATCAGTGAGTCGTCGCCCCCGATGCGGGAGGGCCGTTCCTACAATGAGCAGTTCTTC. Residues: CAISESSPPMREGRSYNEQFF.